This entry is about one TCR beta chain. Authors' analysis steps: For nucleated cells, counts were estimated from reference gene primer amplification. The method was immunoSEQ multiplex PCR; TCRdb's version includes in-frame clones alone and lacks a portion of them. The DNA gave D and trimming, while V, J and clone size come from that table. The sample contains about 240,000 clones, about 90% of which appear only once. These data belong to a study of blood T cell repertoires in COVID-19. Study-wide context: The United States, Italy and Spain supplied acute and convalescent COVID-19 samples. T cells, B-cell-depleted T cells, or PBMCs supplied cDNA or gDNA.

Germline trimming cut 0 bases from V and 5 bases from J; bases unmatched to any gene: 3. The CDR3 consists of 15 residues. Germline assignment: CDR1 SGHRS and CDR2 YFSETQ. Those enrolled, adults aged 18 to 89 years, came from 24 US areas. This TCR derives from a woman in her thirties or forties with acute COVID-19. This sequence joins TRBV5-1 and TRBJ1-3; 9 nucleotides agree with TRBD1. The sequenced sample consisted of PBMCs or T cells enriched from blood (not recorded which). The CDR3, as DNA: TGCGCCAGCAGCTTGGCGGGACAGGGTAGAAACACCATATATTTT. Translated: CASSLAGQGRNTIYF.